This T cell receptor (beta chain) appears in the sequencing data of a study of PD-1 blockade in mismatch repair-deficient tumors. Across the whole study: Patients had around 12 mismatch repair-deficient cancer types, all previously treated and progressing.

Study-level results: Tumor-resident clones, often undetectable pretreatment in blood, expanded then contracted after pembrolizumab.

Measured with immunoSEQ multiplex PCR; TCRdb has only the in-frame clones, and not every one. The data contain about 60,000 clones, about 87% of them singletons. A remark on this clone: Its antigen is currently unknown.

This CDR3 region has 15 residues. Trimming pared 3 bases from V and 2 bases from J, leaving 10 bases between. Germline CDR1 reads MNHEY; CDR2 reads SVGAGI. TCR sequencing covered a few patients who responded to pembrolizumab. The sequence was collected from an adult with mismatch repair-deficient cancer. The chain combines TRBV6-5 with TRBJ2-2, with a weak D call TRBD2 (5 bases). Sequencing used peripheral blood, obtained 52 weeks after starting pembrolizumab. This CDR3 is CASSYRAGNTGELFF. The CDR3 nucleotides are TGTGCCAGCAGTTATCGTGCGGGCAACACCGGGGAGCTGTTTTTT.